The clone carrying this T cell receptor (beta chain) was detected once. This entry is derived from a study of T cell changes during pregnancy in multiple sclerosis. The CDR3 totals 20 residues. Trimming left V 3 bases short and J 2 bases short, with 29 bases between. From germline, CDR1 is SGDLS and CDR2 YYNGEE. Sequenced by immunoSEQ multiplex PCR; TCRdb stores in-frame clones only, minus some. Seen here are around 67,000 clones, around 93% observed once, and the top ten hold around 2.3%. The genes are TRBV9 and TRBJ1-1; TRBD1 might be the D (5 bases). The clonotype was recovered from a female donor with multiple sclerosis, enrolled in a pregnancy study. The material sequenced was peripheral blood, taken in the first trimester of pregnancy. This chain's CDR3 is CASSGSLNPGRGGLNTEAFF. DNA of the CDR3: TGTGCCAGCAGCGGATCACTGAACCCGGGACGGGGGGGACTAAACACTGAAGCTTTCTTT.